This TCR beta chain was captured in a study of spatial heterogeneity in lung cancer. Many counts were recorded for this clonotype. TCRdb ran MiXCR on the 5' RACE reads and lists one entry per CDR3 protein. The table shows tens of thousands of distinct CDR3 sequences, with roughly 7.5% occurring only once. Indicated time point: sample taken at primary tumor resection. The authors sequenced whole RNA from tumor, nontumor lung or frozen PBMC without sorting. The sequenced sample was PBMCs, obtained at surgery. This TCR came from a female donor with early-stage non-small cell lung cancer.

As DNA, the CDR3 is TGTGCCAGTAACATTCGACTCCAGCCCCAGCATTTT. It yields the protein CASNIRLQPQHF. This sequence joins TRBV19 and TRBJ1-5; the D is unclear. V lost 7 bases, J lost 7 bases, and 11 bases lay in between. Germline CDR1 and CDR2: LNHDA and SQIVND (reference sequence). The CDR3 covers 12 residues.